The text below deals with one T cell receptor beta chain. Its antigen is as yet unknown. The sample is drawn from a study of cytomegalovirus exposure and HLA in healthy donors. Whole-study findings and limits: A few chains linked to CMV were shown in vitro to be specific for CMV antigens.

With 60 Vbeta and 13 Jbeta primers, the PCR was carried out. Clones were read by immunoSEQ multiplex PCR, and TCRdb kept only the in-frame ones, dropping some. The sample totals approximately 130,000 clones. The source material was PBMCs. This sequence originates from an older woman in good health and CMV-seronegative.

The CDR3, as DNA: TGTGCCAGCAGCTTAGCCGCTAGCGGGGCTTACCAAGAGACCCAGTACTTC. Its translation is CASSLAASGAYQETQYF. The chain links TRBV11-2 to TRBJ2-5; 9 bases line up with TRBD2. The CDR3 length is 17 residues. The ends lost 1 base at V and 0 bases at J; junction bases unmatched: 6. Germline assignment: CDR1 SGHAT and CDR2 FQNNGV.